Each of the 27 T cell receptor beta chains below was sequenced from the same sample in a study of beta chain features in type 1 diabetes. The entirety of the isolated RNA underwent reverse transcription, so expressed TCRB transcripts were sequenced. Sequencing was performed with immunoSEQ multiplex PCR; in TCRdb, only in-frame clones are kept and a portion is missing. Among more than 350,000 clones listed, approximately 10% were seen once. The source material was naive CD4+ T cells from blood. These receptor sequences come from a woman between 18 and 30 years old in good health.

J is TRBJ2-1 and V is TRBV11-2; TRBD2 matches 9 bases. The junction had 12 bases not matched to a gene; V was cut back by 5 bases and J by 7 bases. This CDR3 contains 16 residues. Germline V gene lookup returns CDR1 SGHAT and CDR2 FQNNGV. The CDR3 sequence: CASSPWLAGSDNEQFF. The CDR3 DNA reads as TGTGCCAGCAGCCCCTGGCTAGCGGGATCGGATAATGAGCAGTTCTTC.

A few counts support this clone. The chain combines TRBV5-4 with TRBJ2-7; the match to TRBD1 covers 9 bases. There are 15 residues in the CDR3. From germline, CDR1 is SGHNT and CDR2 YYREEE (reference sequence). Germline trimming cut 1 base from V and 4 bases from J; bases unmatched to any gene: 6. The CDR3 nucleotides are TGTGCCAGCAGCTTGATGGGACAGGGTCGGTACGAGCAGTACTTC. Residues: CASSLMGQGRYEQYF.

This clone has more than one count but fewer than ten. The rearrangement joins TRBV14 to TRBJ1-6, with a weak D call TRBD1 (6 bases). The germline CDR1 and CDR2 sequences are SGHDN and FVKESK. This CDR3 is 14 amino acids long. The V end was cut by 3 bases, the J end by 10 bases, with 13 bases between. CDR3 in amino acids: CASSHLNRASPLHF. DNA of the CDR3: TGTGCCAGCAGCCATCTCAACAGGGCCTCACCCCTCCACTTT.

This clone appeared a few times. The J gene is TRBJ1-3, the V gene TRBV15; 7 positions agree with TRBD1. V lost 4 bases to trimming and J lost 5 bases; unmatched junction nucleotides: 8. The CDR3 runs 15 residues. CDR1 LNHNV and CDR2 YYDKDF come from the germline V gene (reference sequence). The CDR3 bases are TGTGCCACCAGCAATTTCGGGACAGTGAGAAACACCATATATTTT. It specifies CATSNFGTVRNTIYF.

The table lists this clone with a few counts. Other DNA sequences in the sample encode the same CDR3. CDR3 amino acids: CAWSVRVSGNTIYF. In DNA, the CDR3 is TGTGCCTGGAGTGTACGAGTCTCTGGAAACACCATATATTTT. The genes are TRBV30 and TRBJ1-3; D uncertain. The CDR3 covers 14 residues. CDR1 and CDR2 (germline): GTSNPN, SVGIG (reference sequence). The ends were cut back, 0 bases at V and 0 bases at J, with 6 bases in the middle.

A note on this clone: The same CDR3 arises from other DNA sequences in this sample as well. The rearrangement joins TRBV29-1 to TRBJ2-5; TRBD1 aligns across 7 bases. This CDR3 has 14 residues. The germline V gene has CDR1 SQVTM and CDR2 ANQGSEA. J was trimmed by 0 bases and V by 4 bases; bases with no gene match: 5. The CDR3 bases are TGCAGCGTTGCGAGACAGGGACACCAAGAGACCCAGTACTTC. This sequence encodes CSVARQGHQETQYF.

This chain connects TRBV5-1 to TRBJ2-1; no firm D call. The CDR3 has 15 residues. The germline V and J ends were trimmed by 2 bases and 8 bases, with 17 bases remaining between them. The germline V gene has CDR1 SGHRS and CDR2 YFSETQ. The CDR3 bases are TGCGCCAGCAGCTTATCGCTCGTGGGTCACGATGAGCAGTTCTTC. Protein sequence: CASSLSLVGHDEQFF.

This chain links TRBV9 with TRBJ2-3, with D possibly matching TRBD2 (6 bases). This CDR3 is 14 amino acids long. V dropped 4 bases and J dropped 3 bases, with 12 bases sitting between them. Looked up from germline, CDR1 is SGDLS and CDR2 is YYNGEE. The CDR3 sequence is CASSPGGATDTQYF. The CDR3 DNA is TGTGCCAGCAGCCCGGGCGGGGCAACAGATACGCAGTATTTT.

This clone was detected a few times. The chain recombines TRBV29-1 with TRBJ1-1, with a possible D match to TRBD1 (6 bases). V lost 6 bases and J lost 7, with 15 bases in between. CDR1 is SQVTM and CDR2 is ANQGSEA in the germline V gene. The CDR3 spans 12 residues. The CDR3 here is CSVPGHAFEAFF. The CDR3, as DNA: TGCAGCGTCCCGGGACACGCTTTTGAAGCTTTCTTT. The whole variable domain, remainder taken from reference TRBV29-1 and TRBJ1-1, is SAVISQKPSRDICQRGTSLTIQCQVDSQVTMMFWYRQQPGQSLTLIATANQGSEATYESGFVIDKFPISRPNLTFSTLTVSNMSPEDSSIYLCSVPGHAFEAFFGQGTRLTVV.

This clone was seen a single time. The CDR3, as DNA: TGCACCAGCAGCTTTAGGGGCGGCAGCAATCAGCCCCAGCATTTT. This encodes CTSSFRGGSNQPQHF. This chain links TRBV1 with TRBJ1-5; TRBD1, the table's D call, lacks a check against the DNA. TRBV1 is reported as a pseudogene. This CDR3 is 15 amino acids long.

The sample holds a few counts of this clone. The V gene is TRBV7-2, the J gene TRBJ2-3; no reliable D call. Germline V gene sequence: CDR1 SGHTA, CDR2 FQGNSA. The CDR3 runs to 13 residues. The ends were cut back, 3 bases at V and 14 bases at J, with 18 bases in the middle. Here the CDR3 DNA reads TGTGCCAGCAGCTTGGATCCGGTCGAACAGAGGTATTTT. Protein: CASSLDPVEQRYF.

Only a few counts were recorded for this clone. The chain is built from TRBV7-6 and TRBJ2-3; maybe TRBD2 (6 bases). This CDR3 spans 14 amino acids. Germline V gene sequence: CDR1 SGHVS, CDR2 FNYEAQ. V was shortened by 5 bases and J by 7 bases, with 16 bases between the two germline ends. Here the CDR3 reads CASSPSLGGNTQYF. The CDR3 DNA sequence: TGTGCCAGCAGCCCATCCCTGGGCGGGAATACGCAGTATTTT.

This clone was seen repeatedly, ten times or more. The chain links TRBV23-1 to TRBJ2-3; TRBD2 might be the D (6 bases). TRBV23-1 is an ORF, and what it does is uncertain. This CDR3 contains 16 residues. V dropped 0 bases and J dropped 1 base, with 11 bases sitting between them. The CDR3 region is CASSQSRGRCTDTQYF. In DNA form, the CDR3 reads TGCGCCAGCAGTCAATCGAGAGGGAGGTGCACAGATACGCAGTATTTT.

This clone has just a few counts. The chain's CDR3 is CASSLRGQNTGELFF. The DNA for the CDR3 is TGTGCCAGCAGCTTAAGGGGACAAAACACCGGGGAGCTGTTTTTT. The chain has TRBV7-3 and TRBJ2-2; perhaps TRBD1 as D (6 bases). With 1 base removed from V and 2 bases from J, the gap between germline ends came to 8 bases. Germline V gene sequence: CDR1 SGHTA, CDR2 FQGTGA. CDR3 size: 15 residues.

This CDR3 is CASSPFDRYEQYF. The CDR3, as DNA: TGTGCCAGCAGCCCGTTTGACAGGTACGAGCAGTACTTC. This chain connects TRBV7-9 to TRBJ2-7, with a weak D call TRBD1 (6 bases). This CDR3 comprises 13 residues. CDR1 is SEHNR, CDR2 FQNEAQ, per germline (reference sequence). Trimming took 5 bases from V and 4 from J, leaving 12 bases between them.

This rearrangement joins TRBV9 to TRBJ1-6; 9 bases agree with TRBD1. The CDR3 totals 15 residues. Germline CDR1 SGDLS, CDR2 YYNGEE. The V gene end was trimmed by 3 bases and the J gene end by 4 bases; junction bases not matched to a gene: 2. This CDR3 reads CASSAGTGYNSPLHF. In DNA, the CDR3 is TGTGCCAGCAGCGCCGGGACAGGGTATAATTCACCCCTCCACTTT.

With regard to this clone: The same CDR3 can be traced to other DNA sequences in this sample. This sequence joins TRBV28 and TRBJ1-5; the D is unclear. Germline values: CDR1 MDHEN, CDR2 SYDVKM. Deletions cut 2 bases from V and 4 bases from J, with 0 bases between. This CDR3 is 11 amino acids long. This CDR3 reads CASSLNQPQHF. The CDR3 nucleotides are TGTGCCAGCAGTTTAAATCAGCCCCAGCATTTT. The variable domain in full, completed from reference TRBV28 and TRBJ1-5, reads DVKVTQSSRYLVKRTGEKVFLECVQDMDHENMFWYRQDPGLGLRLIYFSYDVKMKEKGDIPEGYSVSREKKERFSLILESASTNQTSMYLCASSLNQPQHFGDGTRLSIL.

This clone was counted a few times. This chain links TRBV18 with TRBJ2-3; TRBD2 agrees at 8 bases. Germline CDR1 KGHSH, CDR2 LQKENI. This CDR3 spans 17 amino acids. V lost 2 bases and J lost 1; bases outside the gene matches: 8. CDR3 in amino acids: CASSPLGAGVGTDTQYF. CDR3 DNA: TGTGCCAGCTCACCATTAGGAGCGGGAGTCGGCACAGATACGCAGTATTTT.

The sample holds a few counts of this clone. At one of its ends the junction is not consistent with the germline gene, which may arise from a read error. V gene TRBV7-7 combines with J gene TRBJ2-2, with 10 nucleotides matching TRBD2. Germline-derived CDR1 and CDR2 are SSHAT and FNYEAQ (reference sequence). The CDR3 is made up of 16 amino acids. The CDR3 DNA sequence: TGTGCTAGCAGCCTAGGACTAGCGGTGAACACCGGGGAGCTGTTTTTT. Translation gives CASSLGLAVNTGELFF.

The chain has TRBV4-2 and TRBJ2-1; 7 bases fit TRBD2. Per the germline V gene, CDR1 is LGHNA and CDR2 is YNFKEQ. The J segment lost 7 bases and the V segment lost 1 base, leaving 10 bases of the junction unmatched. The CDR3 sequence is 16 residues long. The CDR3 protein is CASSQVSKRGGNEQFF. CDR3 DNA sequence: TGTGCCAGCAGCCAAGTTTCAAAGCGGGGTGGGAATGAGCAGTTCTTC.

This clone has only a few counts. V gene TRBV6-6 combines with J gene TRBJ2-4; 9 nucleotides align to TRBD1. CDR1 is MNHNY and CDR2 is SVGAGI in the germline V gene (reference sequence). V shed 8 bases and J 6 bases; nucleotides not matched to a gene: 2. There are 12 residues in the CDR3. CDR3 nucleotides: TGTGCCAGCGGACAGGGGTCAAACATTCAGTACTTC. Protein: CASGQGSNIQYF.

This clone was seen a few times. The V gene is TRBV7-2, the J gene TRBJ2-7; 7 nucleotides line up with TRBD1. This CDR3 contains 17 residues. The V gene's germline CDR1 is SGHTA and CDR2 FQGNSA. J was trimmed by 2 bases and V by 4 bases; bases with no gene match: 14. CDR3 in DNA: TGTGCCAGCAGCTCCCGCCCGCAGACAGGGCGGGCCTACGAGCAGTACTTC. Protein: CASSSRPQTGRAYEQYF.

The CDR3 bases are TGTGCCAGCAGCTTAGCGACAGGGGGAGAGACCCAGTACTTC. It translates to CASSLATGGETQYF. The chain links TRBV7-2 to TRBJ2-5, with 9 bases fitting TRBD1. The CDR3 has 14 residues. Germline loops: CDR1 SGHTA, CDR2 FQGNSA. Losses at the gene ends were 0 bases for V and 4 bases for J; bases not matched to a gene: 0.

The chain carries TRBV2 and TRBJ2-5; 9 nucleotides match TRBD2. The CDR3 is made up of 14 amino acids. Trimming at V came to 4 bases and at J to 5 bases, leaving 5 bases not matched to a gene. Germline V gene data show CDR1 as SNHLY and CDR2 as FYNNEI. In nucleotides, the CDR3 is TGTGCCAGCAGTGTACTAGCGGGTGGGGAGACCCAGTACTTC. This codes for CASSVLAGGETQYF.

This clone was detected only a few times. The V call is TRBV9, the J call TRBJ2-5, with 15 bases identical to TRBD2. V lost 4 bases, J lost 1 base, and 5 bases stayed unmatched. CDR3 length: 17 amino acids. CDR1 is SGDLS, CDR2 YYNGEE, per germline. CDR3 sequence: CASSPPGLAGGQETQYF. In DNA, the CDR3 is TGTGCCAGCAGCCCTCCGGGACTAGCGGGGGGCCAAGAGACCCAGTACTTC.

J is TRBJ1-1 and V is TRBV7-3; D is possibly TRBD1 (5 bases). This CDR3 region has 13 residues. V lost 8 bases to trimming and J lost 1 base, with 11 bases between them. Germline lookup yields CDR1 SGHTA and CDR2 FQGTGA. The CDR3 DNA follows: TGTGCCAGCCAGGGTTTCAAGAACACTGAAGCTTTCTTT. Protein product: CASQGFKNTEAFF.

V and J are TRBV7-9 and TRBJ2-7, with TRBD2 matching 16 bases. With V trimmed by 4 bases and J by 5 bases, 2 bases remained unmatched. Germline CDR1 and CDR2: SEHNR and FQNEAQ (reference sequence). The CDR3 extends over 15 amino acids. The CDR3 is CASSSGLAGGDEQYF. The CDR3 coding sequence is TGTGCCAGCAGCTCGGGACTAGCGGGAGGGGACGAGCAGTACTTC.